Listed here are 24 T cell receptor beta chains from one sample, sequenced in a study of blood T cell repertoires in COVID-19. The data were produced by immunoSEQ multiplex PCR, yet TCRdb's version contains in-frame clones alone and is incomplete. The table includes over 45,000 clones, 80% to 85% detected once. Sample: peripheral blood. Receptor source: a woman aged 60 to 75 with acute or convalescent COVID-19.

The rearrangement links TRBV6-1 to TRBJ1-5; D is unresolved. V was pared by 3 bases and J by 2 bases, with 11 bases between. The germline gives CDR1 MNHNS, CDR2 SASEGT. The CDR3 totals 15 residues. Written as DNA, the CDR3 is TGTGCCAGCAGTGATCTCGGTCGGGGCAATCAGCCCCAGCATTTT. Protein product: CASSDLGRGNQPQHF.

This clone was recorded only once. This chain joins TRBV12-3 or TRBV12-4 and TRBJ1-5; D is uncertain. CDR3 length equals 13 residues. Deletions cut 6 bases from V and 8 bases from J, with 14 bases between. Here the CDR3 DNA reads TGTGCCAGCAGCACCCCTCAGTCAGAGCCCCAGCATTTT. Protein sequence: CASSTPQSEPQHF.

J is TRBJ1-1 and V is TRBV5-1; tentative D call: TRBD1 (5 bases). Germline values: CDR1 SGHRS, CDR2 YFSETQ. With 1 base removed from V and 4 bases from J, the gap between germline ends came to 20 bases. The CDR3 has 17 amino acids. As DNA, the CDR3 is TGCGCCAGCAGCTTGCAATCCCGCCCCTGGGGGGGCACTGAAGCTTTCTTT. Residues: CASSLQSRPWGGTEAFF. Full variable domain (missing parts from reference TRBV5-1 and TRBJ1-1): KAGVTQTPRYLIKTRGQQVTLSCSPISGHRSVSWYQQTPGQGLQFLFEYFSETQRNKGNFPGRFSGRQFSNSRSEMNVSTLELGDSALYLCASSLQSRPWGGTEAFFGQGTRLTVV.

CDR3: CASSSRDRGRENEKLFF. Written as DNA, the CDR3 is TGTGCCAGCAGCAGCCGGGACAGGGGCCGAGAAAATGAAAAACTGTTTTTT. The V call is TRBV7-9, the J call TRBJ1-4, with 10 bases aligning to TRBD1. The CDR3 covers 17 residues. Germline V gene sequence: CDR1 SEHNR, CDR2 FQNEAQ (reference sequence). V gave up 5 bases and J gave up 5 bases; unmatched junction bases: 11.

This sequence joins TRBV2 and TRBJ1-1, with D perhaps TRBD1 (5 bases). The CDR3 sequence is 15 residues long. Germline values: CDR1 SNHLY, CDR2 FYNNEI. Trimming left V 2 bases short and J 0 bases short, with 10 bases between. The CDR3 DNA reads as TGTGCCAGCAGTGAACGCCGACAGATGAACACTGAAGCTTTCTTT. This translates into CASSERRQMNTEAFF.

The chain uses TRBV30 and TRBJ2-1; D may be TRBD2 (6 bases). Germline V gene lookup returns CDR1 GTSNPN and CDR2 SVGIG (reference sequence). V lost 3 bases and J lost 8, with 14 bases in between. The length of the CDR3 is 13 residues. CDR3 loop: CAWSRLDSDEQFF. The CDR3 DNA is TGTGCCTGGAGCCGACTAGATTCCGATGAGCAGTTCTTC.

This clone was seen a handful of times. The rearrangement links TRBV10-3 to TRBJ2-7; no clear D gene. The V end was cut by 0 bases, the J end by 3 bases, with 3 bases between. The CDR3 length is 12 residues. The germline V gene has CDR1 ENHRY and CDR2 SYGVKD. The CDR3 loop is CAISESNYEQYF. In nucleotides, the CDR3 is TGTGCCATCAGTGAGTCTAACTACGAGCAGTACTTC.

The chain employs TRBV14 and TRBJ2-7; 7 bases agree with TRBD1. The CDR3 runs to 14 residues. V shed 4 bases, J shed 3 bases, and the junction held 6 bases outside the gene matches. From germline, CDR1 is SGHDN and CDR2 FVKESK. CDR3 nucleotide sequence: TGTGCCAGCAGCCGCGGGCAGGGGGTCTACGAGCAGTACTTC. Encoded protein: CASSRGQGVYEQYF.

This clone appeared a single time. J is TRBJ1-2 and V is TRBV2, with D tentatively TRBD1 (5 bases). The length of the CDR3 is 12 residues. V dropped 4 bases and J dropped 4 bases, with 7 bases sitting between them. Germline-derived CDR1 and CDR2 are SNHLY and FYNNEI. CDR3 residues: CASSGQTYGYTF. CDR3 nucleotide sequence: TGTGCCAGCAGTGGACAGACCTATGGCTACACCTTC.

This sequence joins TRBV28 and TRBJ1-1; 9 nucleotides match TRBD1. The ends lost 7 bases at V and 7 bases at J; junction bases unmatched: 16. Germline CDR1 and CDR2: MDHEN and SYDVKM. This CDR3 contains 16 residues. The CDR3 DNA is TGTGCCAGCACCTGGGGGACAGGGCTCTACCAAGATGAAGCTTTCTTT. Protein sequence: CASTWGTGLYQDEAFF.

Comments on this clone: A read error may account for a junction end that differs from germline. V gene TRBV2 combines with J gene TRBJ1-2, with D perhaps matching TRBD1 (6 bases). The germline V gene encodes CDR1 SNHLY and CDR2 FYNNEI. This CDR3 is built from 11 residues. CDR3 coding DNA: TGTGCCAGCAGTGAAGCGGGACACCCGTACTTC. Its translation is CASSEAGHPYF.

The gene calls are TRBV19 and TRBJ2-1; 11 bases line up with TRBD2. Germline V gene sequence: CDR1 LNHDA, CDR2 SQIVND (reference sequence). The J segment lost 3 bases and the V segment lost 6 bases, leaving 7 bases of the junction unmatched. The CDR3 runs 16 residues. This CDR3 is CASSEVAGGRYNEQFF. DNA for the CDR3: TGTGCCAGTAGCGAGGTAGCGGGGGGGCGCTACAATGAGCAGTTCTTC.

This chain links TRBV29-1 with TRBJ1-1; no clear D. Per germline, CDR1 SQVTM and CDR2 ANQGSEA. Deletions cut 4 bases from V and 0 bases from J, with 15 bases between. The CDR3 is made up of 15 amino acids. CDR3 DNA sequence: TGCAGCGTTGCCGACTTTTGGGGAGTGAACACTGAAGCTTTCTTT. Translated: CSVADFWGVNTEAFF.

The chain carries TRBV2 and TRBJ1-4, with D uncertain. V was cut by 6 bases and J by 0 bases, with 8 bases left in between. The CDR3 spans 14 residues. Germline loops: CDR1 SNHLY, CDR2 FYNNEI. The CDR3 loop reads CASSRMATNEKLFF. The CDR3 DNA is TGTGCCAGCAGCAGGATGGCAACTAATGAAAAACTGTTTTTT. Supplemented by reference TRBV2 and TRBJ1-4, the full variable domain reads EPEVTQTPSHQVTQMGQEVILRCVPISNHLYFYWYRQILGQKVEFLVSFYNNEISEKSEIFDDQFSVERPDGSNFTLKIRSTKLEDSAMYFCASSRMATNEKLFFGSGTQLSVL.

With regard to this clone: Other nucleotide sequences in the sample specify the same CDR3. The V gene is TRBV3-1 (or the pseudogene TRBV3-2), the J gene TRBJ1-1; the D gene is possibly TRBD1 (5 bases). Germline V gene sequence: CDR1 LGHDT, CDR2 YNNKEL (reference sequence). Trimming removed 4 bases at V and 0 bases at J, with 18 bases between. The CDR3 runs to 17 residues. The DNA for the CDR3 is TGTGCCAGCAGCCCCTCGGTAGGGGCCGCGATGAACACTGAAGCTTTCTTT. This translates into CASSPSVGAAMNTEAFF.

The gene calls are TRBV9 and TRBJ2-1; 9 bases match TRBD1. The germline CDR1 and CDR2 sequences are SGDLS and YYNGEE. Unmatched junction bases numbered 4, after V lost 2 bases and J lost 1 base. This CDR3 has 16 residues. CDR3 sequence (DNA): TGTGCCAGCAGCGTGTTTGGGACAGGGTCCTACAATGAGCAGTTCTTC. This gives the protein CASSVFGTGSYNEQFF.

The chain couples TRBV6-1 to TRBJ2-3; possibly TRBD2 for D (6 bases). Germline V gives CDR1 MNHNS, CDR2 SASEGT. V lost 3 bases to trimming and J lost 0 bases, with 13 bases between them. The length of the CDR3 is 16 residues. The CDR3 loop reads CASSDRARGSTDTQYF. Written as DNA, the CDR3 is TGTGCCAGCAGTGACAGGGCCCGGGGGAGCACAGATACGCAGTATTTT.

The chain carries TRBV6-5 and TRBJ1-1, with D perhaps TRBD1 (6 bases). Trimming cost V 2 bases and J 8 bases, with 15 bases left between them. The CDR3 has 14 amino acids. CDR1 is MNHEY and CDR2 is SVGAGI in the germline V gene. This CDR3 is CASSYHLGQTEAFF. DNA for the CDR3: TGTGCCAGCAGTTACCACTTAGGACAGACAGAAGCTTTCTTT.

The chain carries TRBV6-2 or TRBV6-3 and TRBJ1-5, with 7 bases aligning to TRBD1. This CDR3 region has 16 residues. Germline V gene data show CDR1 as MNHEY and CDR2 as SVGEGT. The V segment lost 0 bases and the J segment 4 bases; nucleotides outside the gene matches: 6. For the CDR3, the DNA is TGTGCCAGCAGTTACTCAGGGGGCGACCGTAATCAGCCCCAGCATTTT. Translated: CASSYSGGDRNQPQHF.

The chain has TRBV6-1 and TRBJ1-1, with 7 bases aligning to TRBD1. CDR1 and CDR2 (germline): MNHNS, SASEGT. The CDR3 has 14 residues. The trim removed 2 bases at V and 7 bases at J, leaving 7 bases unmatched. The CDR3 DNA follows: TGTGCCAGCAGTGAACCGTACAGGGGCCGTGAAGCTTTCTTT. It specifies CASSEPYRGREAFF.

V and J are TRBV30 and TRBJ1-2; no definite D call. The CDR3 has 12 residues. Trimming removed 2 bases at V and 8 bases at J, with 12 bases between. Germline CDR1 and CDR2: GTSNPN and SVGIG (reference sequence). The CDR3, as DNA: TGTGCCTGGAGTACCGGGGAGTCGGGCTACACCTTC. Protein product: CAWSTGESGYTF.

The chain is built from TRBV6-5 and TRBJ1-1, with D tentatively TRBD1 (5 bases). This CDR3 contains 16 residues. Between the trimmed V and J ends, which lost 0 bases and 0 bases, there was a span of 11 bases. Germline V CDR1 and CDR2: MNHEY, SVGAGI. CDR3 loop: CASSYSRRQLNTEAFF. CDR3 sequence (DNA): TGTGCCAGCAGTTACTCCAGGAGACAGTTGAACACTGAAGCTTTCTTT.

The rearrangement joins TRBV5-1 to TRBJ2-5, with D perhaps TRBD2 (5 bases). This CDR3 has 13 amino acids. In germline, CDR1 is SGHRS, CDR2 YFSETQ. Deletions cut 4 bases from V and 5 bases from J, with 12 bases between. The CDR3 reads CASSPGMGETQYF. CDR3 nucleotide sequence: TGCGCCAGCAGCCCGGGAATGGGGGAGACCCAGTACTTC.

This clone was counted a few times. The rearrangement uses TRBV24-1 and TRBJ2-1; D possibly corresponds to TRBD2 (6 bases). The germline V and J ends were trimmed by 10 bases and 10 bases, with 13 bases remaining between them. Germline CDR1 reads KGHDR; CDR2 reads SFDVKD. This CDR3 is 11 amino acids long. The CDR3 protein is CATMRSGEQFF. CDR3 coding DNA: TGTGCCACAATGCGTAGCGGCGAGCAGTTCTTC.